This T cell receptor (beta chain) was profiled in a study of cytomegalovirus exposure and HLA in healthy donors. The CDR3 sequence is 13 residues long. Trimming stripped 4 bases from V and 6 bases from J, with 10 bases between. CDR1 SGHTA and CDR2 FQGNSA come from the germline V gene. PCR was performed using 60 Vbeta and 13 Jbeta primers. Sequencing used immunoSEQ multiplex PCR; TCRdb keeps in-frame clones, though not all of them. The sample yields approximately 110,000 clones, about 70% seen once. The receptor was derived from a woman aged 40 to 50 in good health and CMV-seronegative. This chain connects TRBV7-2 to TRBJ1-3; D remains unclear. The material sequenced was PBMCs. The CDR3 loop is CASSSGPLNTIYF. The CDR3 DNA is TGTGCCAGCAGCTCAGGCCCCCTAAACACCATATATTTT.